This T cell receptor (beta chain) derives from a study of neoadjuvant anti-PD-1 for oral cavity cancer. The ends were cut back, 7 bases at V and 8 bases at J, with 15 bases in the middle. Germline-derived CDR1 and CDR2 are MNHEY and SMNVEV (reference sequence). This CDR3 is 13 amino acids long. This clone has just a few counts. Time point described: after neoadjuvant nivolumab, at surgical resection. Repertoires were generated with immunoSEQ multiplex PCR, while TCRdb's copy carries only in-frame clones and drops some. The data contain fewer than 15,000 clones, around 79% of them singletons. The TCR comes from a person aged 35-80 years with oral cavity squamous cell carcinoma. Sequencing used PBMCs, obtained after nivolumab (anti-PD-1) treatment. This chain uses TRBV27 with TRBJ2-1; D remains ambiguous. DNA for the CDR3: TGTGCCAGCAACCCGATAGGGAATTATGAGCAGTTCTTC. Its translation: CASNPIGNYEQFF.